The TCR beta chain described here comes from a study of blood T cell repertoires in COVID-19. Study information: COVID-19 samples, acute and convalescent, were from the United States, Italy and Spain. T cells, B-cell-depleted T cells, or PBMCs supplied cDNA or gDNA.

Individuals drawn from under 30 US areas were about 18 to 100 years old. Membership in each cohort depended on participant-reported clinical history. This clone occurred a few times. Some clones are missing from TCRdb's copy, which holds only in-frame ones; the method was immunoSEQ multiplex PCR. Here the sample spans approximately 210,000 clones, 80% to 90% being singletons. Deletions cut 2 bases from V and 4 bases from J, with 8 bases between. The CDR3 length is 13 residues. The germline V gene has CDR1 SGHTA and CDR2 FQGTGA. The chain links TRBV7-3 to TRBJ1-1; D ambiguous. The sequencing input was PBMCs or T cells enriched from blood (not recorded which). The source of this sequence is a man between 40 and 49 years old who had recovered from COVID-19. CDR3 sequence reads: CASSLAAGTEAFF. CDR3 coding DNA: TGTGCCAGCAGCTTAGCGGCGGGCACTGAAGCTTTCTTT.